The TCR beta chain described here comes from a study of OX40 agonist ivuxolimab in advanced cancers. The study in broad terms: Ivuxolimab, which targeted the costimulatory receptor OX40 (CD134), was an agonistic, fully human IgG2 monoclonal antibody. Intravenous ivuxolimab was administered to patients every 2 weeks at six dose levels: 0.01, 0.1, 0.3, 1.5, 3 and 10 mg/kg. Of the 50 to 55 patients in dose escalation, about 20 had hepatocellular carcinoma, about 15 had melanoma, 9 had renal cell carcinoma and 9 had head and neck cancer. The dose-escalation cohort was around 84% male with a mean age of around 62 years, ranging from roughly 23 to 79. Prior anti-PD-1, anti-PD-L1 or anti-CTLA-4 therapy was permitted, and approximately 42% of dose-escalation patients had received checkpoint inhibitors. Partial responses were achieved by three dose-escalation patients, of whom one had hepatocellular carcinoma and two had cutaneous melanoma. The purpose of peripheral TCRbeta sequencing was to test whether ivuxolimab changed TCR sequence diversity and led to clonal T-cell expansion. The monotherapy dose-escalation portion (N of about 50 patients) of the phase I ivuxolimab trial is reported in the paper. Here is what the overall study found, with its caveats: On average, CD8+ T cells showed more expanded clones than CD4+ T cells after ivuxolimab. Which antigens the clonally expanded peripheral T cells were specific for was not determined. Low levels of normalized T-cell clonal expansion were also shown by some nonresponding patients. In the 0.1-3.0 mg/kg groups, partial responders were among the patients with the lowest normalized peripheral clonal expansion, particularly in CD8+ T cells. At doses of 0.1 to 3.0 mg/kg, clonal expansion of both CD4+ and CD8+ blood T cells was observed from baseline to week 6.

The germline V gene (reference sequence) supplies CDR1 MNHNY and CDR2 SVGAGI. V is pared back by 0 bases and J by 2 bases, with 11 bases lying between the germline termini. The CDR3, cysteine through phenylalanine, is 16 amino acids long. Here the CDR3 DNA is all that survives: 48 bases in frame from base 1. Genomic DNA was extracted from sorted cells for sequencing of the TCRbeta CDR3 region. TCRbeta CDR3 regions were sequenced using the immunoSEQ Assay. This is the immuneACCESS table as TCRdb keeps it, with only in-frame sequences that have V and J called. A part of the clones is gone; compared with another copy, unresolved V genes explain less than half, and the rest is unexplained. This sample has around 70,000 clones in its table, and approximately 87% of those were observed once. The top ten clones comprise about 1% of the sample. As to this clone: The target of this receptor is not known. Per-base quality was not reported, and no clone a single base away is much larger than it.

Patients with a history of autoimmune disease or receiving systemic immunosuppression were excluded from the trial. Peripheral blood for TCR sequencing was collected from all dose cohorts at baseline, on cycle 4 day 1, and on cycle 7 day 1. The samples were drawn from a first-in-human, open-label, multicenter phase I dose-escalation trial of ivuxolimab. Adults with locally advanced or metastatic head and neck squamous cell, hepatocellular, melanoma or renal cell carcinoma were enrolled in the trial. Before TCR sequencing, CD4+ and CD8+ T cells were separately sorted from peripheral blood. Sequenced material: CD4+ or CD8+ T cells sorted from blood, taken in a trial of the OX40 agonist ivuxolimab. The sequence derives from an adult with an advanced solid tumor such as melanoma, head and neck, liver or kidney cancer. This chain is built from TRBV6-6 and TRBJ2-1; perhaps TRBD2 is the D gene, with 6 bases matching. CDR3 loop: CASSYSGLSPYNEQFF. The DNA is TGTGCCAGCAGTTACTCAGGACTATCTCCCTACAATGAGCAGTTCTTC.